Each of the 7 T cell receptor beta chains below was sequenced from the same sample in a study of blood T cells in healthy people across ages. Primed by a sample-barcoded 5' primer and a J-beta primer mix, a second PCR proceeded for 7 to 11 cycles. Via MiXCR, TCRdb re-called the 5' RACE reads, giving one row per CDR3 protein. The sample lists around 1.1 million distinct CDR3 sequences; around two fifths were seen once. The sequenced material came from blood. The receptors shown here come from a man between 18 and 35 years old in good health.

This clonotype was detected only a few times. One end of the junction fails to match germline, which may point to a read error. CDR3 nucleotides: TGTGCCAGCAGTCAAGGTTTGTTAGCGGAAGAGACCCAGTACTTC. Translating it yields CASSQGLLAEETQYF. The rearrangement joins TRBV3-1 to TRBJ2-5, with a tentative D call TRBD2 (6 bases). The CDR3 is made up of 15 amino acids. From germline, CDR1 is LGHDT and CDR2 YNNKEL (reference sequence).

This clonotype was seen a few times. This rearrangement joins TRBV5-1 to TRBJ2-3; D is unclear. Germline CDR1 is SGHRS and CDR2 is YFSETQ. The CDR3 has 16 amino acids. V was cut by 1 base and J by 2 bases, with 14 bases left in between. The chain's CDR3 is CASSLYGRQPTDTQYF. The CDR3 bases are TGCGCCAGCAGCTTGTACGGGCGTCAACCCACAGATACGCAGTATTTT.

The chain links TRBV20-1 to TRBJ1-1; no clear D gene. Looked up from germline, CDR1 is DFQATT and CDR2 is SNEGSKA (reference sequence). CDR3 length: 15 amino acids. V was clipped by 1 base and J by 0 bases, with 12 bases between them. The CDR3 sequence is CSARGGPGLNTEAFF. The CDR3 nucleotides are TGCAGTGCTAGAGGAGGGCCCGGATTGAACACTGAAGCTTTCTTT.

V gene TRBV3-1 combines with J gene TRBJ2-2; no clear D. Germline V lookup: CDR1 LGHDT, CDR2 YNNKEL (reference sequence). The length of the CDR3 is 13 residues. Trimming removed 4 bases at V and 6 bases at J, with 9 bases between. The CDR3 reads CASSRDLSGELFF. CDR3 DNA sequence: TGTGCCAGCAGCCGAGACCTGTCCGGGGAGCTGTTTTTT.

This clonotype was seen at least ten times. Written as DNA, the CDR3 is TGCGCCAGCAGCCCAGGAGGACGGTTTGACTATGGCTACACCTTC. This sequence encodes CASSPGGRFDYGYTF. The chain links TRBV4-1 to TRBJ1-2; no clear D. The CDR3 has 15 amino acids. CDR1 and CDR2 (germline): MGHRA, YSYEKL. V was pared by 4 bases and J by 3 bases, with 15 bases between.

The chain has TRBV7-2 and TRBJ1-4; no clear D gene. Germline V gene sequence: CDR1 SGHTA, CDR2 FQGNSA. Trimming pared 5 bases from V and 6 bases from J, leaving 16 bases between. There are 15 residues in the CDR3. DNA of the CDR3: TGTGCCAGCAGCGAATGGTCGGTCGGATATGAAAAACTGTTTTTT. Translation: CASSEWSVGYEKLFF.

This clonotype was observed a few times. The chain recombines TRBV2 with TRBJ1-1; weak D call: TRBD1 (5 bases). With 8 bases removed from V and 9 bases from J, the gap between germline ends came to 13 bases. The CDR3 is 11 amino acids. Germline V gene lookup returns CDR1 SNHLY and CDR2 FYNNEI. CDR3 sequence: CASPSGGQAFF. DNA for the CDR3: TGTGCCAGCCCATCGGGGGGTCAAGCTTTCTTT.